This TCR beta chain is from a study of cytomegalovirus exposure and HLA in healthy donors (dated by TCRdb to 2015 to 2018). Turning to the overall study: An earlier analysis of a few hundred of the donors reported about 280 Gb of sequence data and some 110 million unique TCR beta sequences obtained from about 179 million T cells. An early release covering 500 to 750 HLA-typed donors comprised about 300 gigabases of sequencing data and 65 million to 100 million unique TCR sequences. Of the 300 to 400 genotyped donors, roughly 80% fell in the genetic ancestry cluster associated with self-reported Caucasian donors. The aim of the study was to test whether cataloging public T cell receptors could identify signatures of past pathogen exposure. The T cell repertoires of around 730 subjects were profiled by immunosequencing and related to cytomegalovirus serostatus. Besides the first cohort of more than 650 subjects, a separate validation cohort made up of roughly 120 different subjects was used. The study combined high-throughput TCR immunosequencing, statistical association of individual TCRs with disease status, and machine learning to predict cytomegalovirus infection status. A later analysis re-analyzed previously published TCR beta repertoires from 660 or so donors and added high-resolution HLA genotyping to study TCR occurrence patterns. In the later analysis, no new phenotypic data were used to find candidate immune exposures; instead, reliance was placed on TCR beta sequences and their occurrence across donors. In an earlier analysis of roughly 540 of the donors, high-throughput TCR beta sequencing was used to judge whether each TCR beta V gene segment behaved as functional or pseudogenic. Donor age, sex, ethnicity and CMV serostatus were compiled alongside the repertoire data. In a later genetic analysis, genome-wide SNP genotypes for about 65% of the 666 donors were used, and that subset was treated as a discovery cohort. Every repertoire in the discovery cohort had been generated on one and the same sequencing platform. Both class I and class II loci were covered by HLA typing, at four-digit resolution. Typing coverage differed by locus: A, B, C, DRB1 and DQB1 were typed in roughly 620-630 donors, DQA1 in about 510, DPA1 in 606, and DPB1 in 400 to 480. Four or five DR-DQ haplotypes were handled as single units for association and clustering because linkage in the cohort was strong. On average, roughly 240,000 unique TCR beta nucleotide sequences were sequenced per donor among about 400 genotyped donors of the cohort, with roughly 18% of those sequences being non-productive. The paper's findings and limits, for the study overall: In a later genetic analysis, fewer N-insertions in productive TCRs were reported among donors in an Asian-associated ancestry cluster than the roughly 710-donor mean. Some IMGT-functional V segments, including TRBV6-2 and TRBV6-3, could not be distinguished by the 87-base-pair reads and were therefore excluded. According to the authors, the approach could potentially be generalized to other disease states and immunological phenotypes. In an earlier analysis of more than 450 of the donors, most TCR beta V segments were observed in productive rearrangements about 87% or about 30% of the time, broadly matching IMGT annotations. The only immune exposure information available for the cohort was CMV serostatus. Compared with equally common non-associated chains, HLA-associated TCR beta chains in a later analysis were more clonally expanded and had lower generation probabilities. When HLA alleles, especially DR and DQ, strongly co-occurred, attributing TCR associations to individual alleles was difficult. In a later analysis, the rate of TCR association differed among HLA loci, with DRB1 alleles having the most associated TCRs and HLA-C alleles having the fewest. In a later analysis, about 17,000 TCR beta sequences were associated with specific HLA alleles at a false discovery rate of 0.05. A further reported finding was that TCR beta sequences accurately predicted the HLA-A and HLA-B alleles for most subjects in the first cohort. Most TCR sequences were seen in very few donors, while some public TCRs were found in many individuals. In the study, 150 to 200 TCR beta chains were listed as associated with cytomegalovirus. HLA typing was unavailable for some donors at each locus, so association tests used only the typed subset. Linkage disequilibrium might explain the correlated functional status among segregating V segments, but an unknown experimental factor could not be excluded. A cluster of highly shared sequence variants was judged likely to be a technical artifact of the sequencing pipeline. The presence/absence analyses assumed that sequencing depth was roughly uniform across donors, and that assumption may not be true. In both the original and validation cohorts, the classifier was reported to diagnose cytomegalovirus status with high specificity and sensitivity. In vitro tests confirmed that three of the cytomegalovirus-associated TCR beta chains recognize cytomegalovirus antigens. In this cohort, only TCR beta chains were sequenced, and detectable features were limited by the absence of alpha or paired-chain data. According to a later analysis, parvovirus B19, influenza, CMV and Epstein-Barr virus appeared linked to several top co-occurrence clusters. A later genetic analysis associated a missense DCLRE1C variant with V-gene and J-gene trimming of TCR beta chains, and an independent cohort replicated the association. The earlier analysis of a few hundred of the donors excluded roughly 17 rarely observed V segments, including chromosome 9 orphons, because counts were too low. According to a later analysis, most CMV-associated TCR beta chains appeared to be HLA-restricted, and the HLA associations seemed to be driven largely by CMV exposure.

In total, 630 or so healthy bone marrow donors made up the cohort. Cohort members were all nominally healthy when sampled, although unrecorded immune exposures were likely present. The donor was CMV seronegative and was included in the group of a few hundred seronegative cohort members. A peripheral blood sample was provided by each donor, and peripheral blood mononuclear cells were used for TCR beta sequencing. Genomic DNA extraction from the blood cell samples was performed with the Qiagen DNeasy Blood Extraction Kit. CDR1 and CDR2, per the germline V gene, are MGHRA and YSYEKL. CDR3 length: 14 amino acids, cysteine to phenylalanine. Just CDR3 DNA is preserved here, 42 bases in frame from base 1. V gives up 1 base and J gives up 10 bases, and the segment between their germline ends measures 15 bases. The library relied on the immunoSEQ multiplex PCR assay. The multiplex PCR relied on a mix of 60 forward primers for TCR Vbeta segments and 13 reverse primers for TCR Jbeta segments. Amplification of the CDR3 region of rearranged TCR beta genes was performed with a multiplex PCR assay on genomic DNA. The Illumina HiSeq System was used to sequence the amplified TCR beta libraries as 87-base-pair reads. The study's processing was this. A later analysis tallied tens of millions of unique TCR beta chains across the 640 or so repertoires, and 10 million to 11 million of those chains were shared by two or more donors. To remove PCR and sequencing errors, raw reads were error-corrected and collapsed into unique sequences using a nearest-neighbor algorithm that merged closely related sequences. Alignment of CDR3 sequences to IMGT reference sequences was used to assign V, D and J gene segments. For a sequence to be retained, at least a six-nucleotide match to both a V gene segment and a J gene segment was required. Rearrangements were called productive when the CDR3 lacked stop codons and stayed in frame with V and J; all others were non-productive. Following IMGT convention, CDR3 was defined as the stretch from the second conserved V-encoded cysteine to the conserved J-encoded phenylalanine. In an earlier analysis of around 540 of the donors, sequences lacking an unambiguous match to a single V gene segment were excluded. An earlier analysis of 500 to 700 of the donors classified V segments as functional when productive rearrangements were above 56.7% and as segregating when the standard deviation between donors was above 5%. A statistical classification framework was built for diagnosing cytomegalovirus status from the catalog of TCR beta chain sequences. In a later analysis, V and J genes were assigned by comparing TCR nucleotide sequences against IMGT/GENE-DB human TR gene sequences. Using the TCRdist pipeline, a later analysis assigned CDR3 sequences along with most-parsimonious VDJ recombination scenarios. In a later analysis, each TCR beta chain was defined by its CDR3 amino acid sequence together with its V-gene family, and reads without a unique V-gene family were excluded. To address suspected cross-contamination and a sequencing artifact, a later analysis removed 592 highly shared, low-generation-probability nucleotide sequences. In a later analysis, a clonal expansion index was calculated for each public chain from normalized within-repertoire ranks of inferred template counts. A later analysis computed generation probabilities with a VDJ recombination model fitted to out-of-frame rearrangements, and checked the results against IGoR. In a later analysis, hypergeometric tests were used to score TCR-TCR, TCR-HLA and TCR-CMV co-occurrence, with a repertoire-size bias correction applied to TCR pairs. In a later analysis, false discovery rates were estimated by permuting HLA or CMV assignments 20 times. A later analysis grouped co-occurring TCRs with DBSCAN, adding TCRdist sequence similarity when clustering within HLA-allele-positive subsets. Repertoires with fewer than 30,000 or more than 120,000 public chains, plus five repertoires with anomalous nucleotide sharing, were excluded from co-occurrence clustering. The clones in this table, taken by TCRdb from immuneACCESS, are in-frame only. Not every clone is retained; where verified, under half of the shortfall comes from an unresolved V gene, and the cause of the rest is unknown. That table is the source of V, J and clone size, and D and trimming were worked out from the DNA. The sample records about 120,000 clones, roughly 79% of which are singletons. The ten top clones hold 2.2% of the sample.

In the case of this clone: Its target antigen remains unknown. Per-nucleotide qualities are absent, and no much larger clonotype sits a single base away.

This TCR was sampled from a woman aged 40 to 50 in good health and CMV-seronegative. Sequencing was done on a sample of PBMCs. This chain is built from TRBV4-1 and TRBJ2-3; TRBD2 is a possible D gene, resting on 6 matching bases. The nucleotide sequence reads TGCGCCAGCAGCCAAGTTTCGGGAGAAGGGCCGCAGTATTTT. It is translated as CASSQVSGEGPQYF.